This T cell receptor beta chain was captured in a study of CD8+ T cells in alopecia areata. Study-level results: Shared TCR sequences were less clear between patients than in mice, possibly partly from HLA diversity.

Once RNA had been extracted, it was reverse transcribed into cDNA to act as the sequencing template. The repertoire was sequenced with immunoSEQ multiplex PCR; TCRdb's copy has only in-frame clones and lacks some. The table includes 80,000 or so clones, roughly 66% detected once. The CDR3 loop spans 14 amino acids. Trimming took 0 bases from V and 5 from J, leaving 11 bases between them. Germline loops: CDR1 MNHEY, CDR2 SVGAGI. Note on this clone: Its antigen is unknown.

Treatment described: oral pan-JAK inhibitor, 5-10 mg twice daily. Researchers picked out CD4+ and CD8+ T cells from PBMCs by sorting. V usage is TRBV6-5 and J usage is TRBJ2-7; no clear D. Source: CD8+ T cells sorted from blood, taken at week 24, from a patient treated with tofacitinib. This TCR came from a human donor with alopecia areata. CDR3 nucleotides: TGTGCCAGCAGTTACTCGAAACTACCACACGAGCAGTACTTC. Translation: CASSYSKLPHEQYF.